This T cell receptor (beta chain) was retrieved from a study of OX40 agonist ivuxolimab in advanced cancers. Only in-frame clones appear in the TCRdb table, and some are missing; sequencing was by immunoSEQ multiplex PCR. This sample yields more than 45,000 clones, of which over 75% are seen a single time; approximately 1.5% belongs to the top ten. The source was CD4+ or CD8+ T cells sorted from blood, collected in a trial of the OX40 agonist ivuxolimab. The receptor comes from an adult with an advanced solid tumor such as melanoma, head and neck, liver or kidney cancer.

CDR3 bases: TGCGCCAGCAGCTTCGGTGGGGTGTCCTCTGGGGCCAACGTCCTGACTTTC. Its translation is CASSFGGVSSGANVLTF. The rearrangement links TRBV5-1 to TRBJ2-6; D remains unclear. The germline V and J ends were trimmed by 2 bases and 0 bases, with 12 bases remaining between them. CDR1 SGHRS and CDR2 YFSETQ come from the germline V gene. There are 17 residues in the CDR3.